Shown below are 5 T cell receptor beta chains from a single sample sequenced in a study of OX40 agonist ivuxolimab in advanced cancers. The data were produced by immunoSEQ multiplex PCR, yet TCRdb's version contains in-frame clones alone and is incomplete. The sample includes tens of thousands of clones, approximately 85% of them seen just once. Sequencing was performed on CD4+ or CD8+ T cells sorted from blood, taken in a trial of the OX40 agonist ivuxolimab. Receptor source: an adult with an advanced solid tumor such as melanoma, head and neck, liver or kidney cancer.

The count of this clone is one. This sequence joins TRBV28 and TRBJ2-1; no clear D. V was pared by 5 bases and J by 6 bases, with 14 bases between. CDR1 MDHEN and CDR2 SYDVKM come from the germline V gene. This CDR3 region has 14 residues. The CDR3 region is CASSINHRTNEQFF. In DNA, the CDR3 is TGTGCCAGCAGTATAAATCATAGGACCAATGAGCAGTTCTTC.

The chain uses TRBV19 and TRBJ2-1; D call uncertain. The V gene lost 6 bases and the J gene lost 0 bases, with 9 bases spanning the gap. The germline CDR1 and CDR2 sequences are LNHDA and SQIVND (reference sequence). The length of the CDR3 is 14 residues. CDR3 region: CASSLDSSYNEQFF. The CDR3 DNA is TGTGCCAGTAGCCTGGATAGCTCCTACAATGAGCAGTTCTTC.

The CDR3 sequence: CASSFGAAPYNEQFF. The CDR3, as DNA: TGTGCCAGCAGCTTTGGAGCGGCGCCCTACAATGAGCAGTTCTTC. This sequence joins TRBV7-6 and TRBJ2-1; D possibly corresponds to TRBD2 (5 bases). V was trimmed by 3 bases and J by 2 bases, leaving 11 bases between them. Germline CDR1 SGHVS, CDR2 FNYEAQ. This CDR3 is 15 amino acids long.

This chain's CDR3 is CASSQGTGPYEQYF. In DNA form, the CDR3 reads TGTGCCAGCAGCCAAGGGACAGGCCCCTACGAGCAGTACTTC. V and J are TRBV14 and TRBJ2-7; TRBD1 matches at 7 bases. Unmatched junction bases numbered 2, after V lost 1 base and J lost 2 bases. The CDR3 runs 14 residues. Germline V gene sequence: CDR1 SGHDN, CDR2 FVKESK.

The genes are TRBV11-2 and TRBJ2-2; TRBD1 aligns across 9 bases. Germline V gene sequence: CDR1 SGHAT, CDR2 FQNNGV. V shed 4 bases, J shed 6 bases, and the junction held 6 bases outside the gene matches. The CDR3 totals 15 residues. CDR3 loop: CASSSGTGTSGELFF. The CDR3 DNA reads TGTGCCAGCAGCTCCGGGACAGGGACCTCCGGGGAGCTGTTTTTT.